This TCR beta chain is drawn from a study of CD8+ T cells in alopecia areata. Findings and limits, study-wide: Alopecia totalis/universalis scalp especially showed more expanded CD8+ clones than normal scalp. TCRs were shared less clearly across patients than in mice, possibly for HLA-related reasons. Normal skin contains resident alphabeta T cells, and these are also sequenced in scalp samples.

This clone was seen a few times. Antigen unknown. Sequencing templates came from extracted RNA that was reverse transcribed into cDNA. This table comes from immunoSEQ multiplex PCR, and its TCRdb copy is limited to in-frame clones, with some not included. The sample lists roughly 150,000 clones; around half were seen once. Per the germline V gene, CDR1 is SGHDT and CDR2 is YYEEEE. V was trimmed by 0 bases and J by 8 bases, leaving 5 bases between them. The CDR3 covers 12 residues. This sequence originates from a human donor with alopecia areata. The chain combines TRBV5-6 with TRBJ1-4; D remains ambiguous. Sequenced material: CD8+ T cells sorted from blood, taken at week 0. The CDR3 sequence: CASSLAEEKLFF. CDR3 bases: TGTGCCAGCAGCTTGGCCGAGGAAAAACTGTTTTTT.